These 9 T cell receptor beta chains were sequenced from one sample in a study of CD8 T cells in Susac syndrome (dated by TCRdb to about 2019). Library creation used the immunoSEQ multiplex PCR assay. RNA was extracted using the RNeasy kit, and roughly 0.5 to 1 ug of the RNA was reverse transcribed with random hexamers. TCRdb reanalyzed the raw reads on its own, using fastp at Q25 for trimming and MiXCR for clone calling, and kept in-frame beta chains. Each CDR3 protein appears once, grouped with its most common genes and DNA. Across this sample there are more than 130,000 distinct CDR3 sequences, with 94% seen only once. The top ten constitute about 0.26% of the sample. The sample taken for sequencing was CD8+ T cells from PBMCs. The receptors were gathered from a human donor in good health.

This clonotype appeared once. The V gene is TRBV28, the J gene TRBJ2-7; D unresolved. CDR1 is MDHEN and CDR2 is SYDVKM in the germline V gene. Trimming took off 5 bases at V and 1 base at J, with 9 bases between the two ends. The CDR3 totals 13 residues. DNA of the CDR3: TGTGCCAGCAGTCTCAGGCTTTCCTACGAGCAGTACTTC. As protein: CASSLRLSYEQYF.

V is TRBV2 and J is TRBJ2-7; TRBD1 or TRBD2 may be the D gene (5 bases each). CDR3 length: 13 residues. Germline V gene data show CDR1 as SNHLY and CDR2 as FYNNEI. The V gene lost 6 bases and the J gene lost 4 bases, with 13 bases spanning the gap. As DNA, the CDR3 is TGTGCCAGCAGCCCCGTGGGGGTTTACGAGCAGTACTTC. Protein: CASSPVGVYEQYF.

This clonotype turned up a few times. The chain has TRBV7-9 and TRBJ2-1; D unresolved. This CDR3 is 12 amino acids long. The V and J ends lost 0 bases and 7 bases respectively, with 4 bases between them. The V gene's germline CDR1 is SEHNR and CDR2 FQNEAQ (reference sequence). The DNA of the CDR3 is TGTGCCAGCAGCTTAGCTGTAAATGAGCAGTTCTTC. Protein: CASSLAVNEQFF.

The chain recombines TRBV20-1 with TRBJ2-7; D gene uncertain. CDR1 is DFQATT, CDR2 SNEGSKA, per germline (reference sequence). The V end lost 5 bases, the J end lost 3 bases, and 5 bases lay between the germline ends. The CDR3 totals 10 residues. The CDR3 protein is CSALDYEQYF. The DNA for the CDR3 is TGCAGTGCTCTGGACTACGAGCAGTACTTC.

This clonotype was detected only a few times. This chain connects TRBV7-3 to TRBJ2-1; D not resolved. V lost 6 bases, J lost 0 bases, and 12 bases lay in between. Per the germline V gene, CDR1 is SGHTA and CDR2 is FQGTGA. The CDR3 consists of 15 residues. The CDR3 sequence is CASSSPGSSYNEQFF. DNA of the CDR3: TGTGCCAGCAGTTCCCCCGGAAGCTCCTACAATGAGCAGTTCTTC.

V is TRBV13 and J is TRBJ2-1, with TRBD2 matching over 7 bases. V gave up 5 bases and J gave up 1 base; unmatched junction bases: 8. Germline CDR1 reads PRHDT; CDR2 reads FYEKMQ (reference sequence). The CDR3 sequence is 16 residues long. The CDR3 reads CASSLELASSYNEQFF. Written as DNA, the CDR3 is TGTGCCAGCAGCCTCGAACTAGCGTCTTCCTACAATGAGCAGTTCTTC. Combining the CDR3 with reference TRBV13 and TRBJ2-1 gives the whole variable domain AAGVIQSPRHLIKEKRETATLKCYPIPRHDTVYWYQQGPGQDPQFLISFYEKMQSDKGSIPDRFSAQQFSDYHSELNMSSLELGDSALYFCASSLELASSYNEQFFGPGTRLTVL.

The genes are TRBV5-1 and TRBJ2-3; unclear D gene. Between the trimmed V and J ends, which lost 4 bases and 10 bases, there was a span of 16 bases. Germline values: CDR1 SGHRS, CDR2 YFSETQ. The CDR3 covers 13 residues. The chain's CDR3 is CASSSSPERAQYF. The CDR3 nucleotides are TGCGCCAGCAGCAGCTCCCCCGAGCGAGCGCAGTATTTT.

This clonotype appeared a few times. The chain employs TRBV7-9 and TRBJ2-7; no clear D. V lost 1 base and J 2 bases, leaving 9 bases between the germline ends. The CDR3 covers 14 residues. Germline V gene lookup returns CDR1 SEHNR and CDR2 FQNEAQ (reference sequence). The CDR3 nucleotides read TGTGCCAGCAGCTTAGTTCCAGCCGCCTACGAGCAGTACTTC. Its protein is CASSLVPAAYEQYF.

CDR3 sequence: CASSLGPPYEQYF. The CDR3 bases are TGTGCCAGCAGTTTAGGCCCCCCCTACGAGCAGTACTTC. This sequence joins TRBV12-3 or TRBV12-4 and TRBJ2-7, with unresolved D. The CDR3 extends over 13 amino acids. The V end was cut by 1 base, the J end by 2 bases, with 6 bases between.